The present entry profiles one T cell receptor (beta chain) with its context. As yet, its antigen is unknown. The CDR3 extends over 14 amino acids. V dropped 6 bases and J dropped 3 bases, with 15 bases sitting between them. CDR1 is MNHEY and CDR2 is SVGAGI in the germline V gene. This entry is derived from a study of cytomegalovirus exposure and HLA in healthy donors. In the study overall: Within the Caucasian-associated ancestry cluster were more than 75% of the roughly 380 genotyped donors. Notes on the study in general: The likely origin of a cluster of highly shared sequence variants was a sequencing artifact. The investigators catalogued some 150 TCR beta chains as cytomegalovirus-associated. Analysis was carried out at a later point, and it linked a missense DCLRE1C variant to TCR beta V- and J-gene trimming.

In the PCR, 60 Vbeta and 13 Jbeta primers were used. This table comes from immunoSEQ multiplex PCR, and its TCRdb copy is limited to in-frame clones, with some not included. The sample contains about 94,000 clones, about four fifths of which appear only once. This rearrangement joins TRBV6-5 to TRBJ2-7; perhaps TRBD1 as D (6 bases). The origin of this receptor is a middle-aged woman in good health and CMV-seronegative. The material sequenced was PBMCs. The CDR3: CASSPQGMFYEQYF. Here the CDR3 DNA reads TGTGCCAGCAGCCCTCAGGGGATGTTCTACGAGCAGTACTTC.